This TCR beta chain was sequenced for a study of cytomegalovirus exposure and HLA in healthy donors listed by TCRdb under 2017. Concerning the study at large: The approximately 710 repertoires of the first cohort and the approximately 110 validation repertoires were produced on the same platform, according to a later analysis. The study aimed to test whether signatures of past pathogen exposure could be identified by cataloging public T cell receptors. A separate validation cohort of roughly 130 different subjects was used in addition to the 666-subject first cohort. High-throughput TCR immunosequencing, statistical association of individual TCRs with disease status, and machine learning were combined to predict cytomegalovirus infection status. The full study reports these points: The classifier was reported to diagnose cytomegalovirus status with high specificity and sensitivity in both the original cohort and the validation cohort. It was suggested by the authors that the approach could potentially be generalized to other disease states and immunological phenotypes. The validation cohort had no HLA typing available for a later analysis, so co-occurrence within that cohort was assessed over all 120 or so repertoires. The study gave a list of 150 to 200 TCR beta chains associated with cytomegalovirus. Across donors, most TCR sequences were observed very rarely, whereas some public TCRs were present in many individuals. Of the cluster scores, about 94% were above 0 in a later analysis, which found that TCRs clustered in the first cohort also tended to co-occur in the 110 or so validation repertoires. A few of the identified cytomegalovirus-associated TCR beta chains were confirmed in vitro to be specific for cytomegalovirus antigens.

Libraries came from the immunoSEQ multiplex PCR assay. Regarding the original processing steps: A statistical classification framework was built to diagnose cytomegalovirus status from the catalog of TCR beta chain sequences. TCRdb took this table from immuneACCESS and kept in-frame rearrangements with V and J called. Such tables lack part of the clones; where checked against another copy, unresolved V genes explain under half of the gap, and the rest is unexplained. The DNA gave D and trimming, while V, J and clone size come from that table. The table for this sample lists 150,000 to 200,000 clones; just under 90% of them were counted only once. The top ten hold under 13% of the sample. V is pared back by 8 bases and J by 2 bases, with 15 bases lying between the germline termini. CDR1 and CDR2 were assigned from the germline V gene (reference sequence) as SEHNR and FQNEAQ. Taken from cysteine to phenylalanine, the CDR3 has 14 residues. Left in the record is the CDR3 DNA by itself, 42 bases read in frame from the first base.

Separate from the roughly 650-subject first cohort, the validation cohort of roughly 110 subjects was the group to which the donors belonged. Points on this clone: It has no known antigen specificity. No base quality information exists; no much larger clone differs at one position.

Material for sequencing was PBMCs. The TCR was taken from a woman aged 18-29 years in good health and CMV-seropositive. The sequence is built from TRBV7-9 and TRBJ2-5, with TRBD2 perhaps the D gene, on 5 matching bases. The sequenced DNA: TGTGCCAGCCAGGACTCAGGATTGCAAGAGACCCAGTACTTC. This is translated as CASQDSGLQETQYF.